These T cell receptor beta chains were read from a single sample in a study of T cells in Graves' hyperthyroidism and ophthalmopathy. TCRdb reanalysed the multiplex PCR reads using MiXCR and keeps one entry per CDR3 protein. The repertoire has about 640,000 distinct CDR3 sequences, just under 45% of them found once; the top ten carry roughly 7.2%. The sequenced sample was peripheral blood or thyroid tissue (not recorded which). The source is an adult man with Graves' disease, either hyperthyroidism or ophthalmopathy (not recorded which). Both conserved end residues are part of each CDR3. D genes are given only for firm matches. Rows may omit the clone size; those that give it use once, few, many or a size class.

d_call	v_call	clone_size	j_call	cdr3_aa	cdr3_nt
.	TRBV5-1	many	TRBJ1-2	CASSLELGYGYTF	TGCGCCAGCAGCTTGGAGCTGGGTTATGGCTACACCTTC
.	TRBV7-8	.	TRBJ2-7	CASSQVEPGSHEQYF	TGTGCCAGCAGCCAAGTTGAGCCAGGGTCCCACGAGCAGTACTTC
TRBD1	TRBV2	few	TRBJ1-4	CASSETGGTEKLFF	TGTGCCAGCAGTGAAACAGGGGGTACGGAAAAACTGTTTTTT
.	TRBV6-4	.	TRBJ1-5	CASSLGPQHF	TGTGCCAGCAGTTTAGGGCCCCAGCATTTT
.	TRBV7-3	.	TRBJ1-1	CASSSASLNTEAFF	TGTGCCAGCAGCTCCGCCTCCCTGAACACTGAAGCTTTCTTT
.	TRBV24-1	.	TRBJ1-1	CATSDLGGLPENTEAFF	TGTGCCACCAGTGATTTGGGGGGCCTCCCAGAGAACACTGAAGCTTTCTTT
.	TRBV7-8	.	TRBJ2-7	CASSNRDGPYEQYF	TGTGCCAGCAGCAACCGGGACGGTCCCTACGAGCAGTACTTC
TRBD2	TRBV7-2	.	TRBJ2-2	CASNPGGTNTGELFF	TGTGCCAGCAACCCGGGGGGGACGAACACCGGGGAGCTGTTTTTT
.	TRBV29-1	many	TRBJ2-5	CSVRSGALQETQYF	TGCAGCGTTAGGTCGGGTGCACTCCAAGAGACCCAGTACTTC
.	TRBV19	.	TRBJ1-2	CASSIDRQGKSLTF	TGTGCCAGTAGTATAGATCGCCAGGGAAAGAGCCTTACCTTC
.	TRBV2	once	TRBJ1-5	CAWSVTGLQPQHF	TGTGCCTGGAGTGTTACAGGGTTGCAGCCCCAGCATTTT
.	TRBV6-5	.	TRBJ2-7	CASSISGAEQYF	TGTGCCAGCAGTATTTCAGGGGCCGAGCAGTACTTC
.	TRBV9	.	TRBJ1-1	CASSHSHTNTEAFF	TGTGCCAGCAGCCATTCCCATACGAACACTGAAGCTTTCTTT
.	TRBV7-9	many	TRBJ1-3	CASSPDTSGNTIYF	TGTGCCAGCAGCCCGGACACCTCTGGAAACACCATATATTTT
.	TRBV2	.	TRBJ1-1	CASSFQSGVRTEAFF	TGTGCCAGCAGTTTTCAATCGGGGGTAAGGACTGAAGCTTTCTTT
TRBD1	TRBV20-1	.	TRBJ1-1	CSALQGARTEAFF	TGCAGTGCTTTACAGGGGGCGCGGACTGAAGCTTTCTTT
TRBD1	TRBV2	many	TRBJ1-2	CASSETDRDSGYTF	TGTGCCAGCAGTGAAACAGACAGGGACAGCGGCTACACCTTC
.	TRBV5-6	few	TRBJ1-6	CASSLAARTNSPLHF	TGTGCCAGCAGCTTGGCCGCGCGTACGAATTCACCCCTCCACTTT
TRBD1	TRBV25-1	.	TRBJ1-5	CASSEYGTGPGGPQHF	TGTGCCAGCAGTGAATATGGGACAGGTCCGGGGGGGCCCCAGCATTTT
TRBD1	TRBV29-1	.	TRBJ1-4	CSGEVGDRVGKLFF	TGCAGCGGGGAGGTCGGGGACAGGGTAGGAAAACTGTTTTTT
.	TRBV10-3	many	TRBJ1-5	CAISEGTDSSNQPQHF	TGTGCCATCAGTGAGGGAACAGACTCTAGCAATCAGCCCCAGCATTTT
.	TRBV24-1	many	TRBJ1-4	CATSDSRSLNEKLFF	TGTGCCACCAGTGATTCGAGGAGCCTTAATGAAAAACTGTTTTTT
.	TRBV20-1	many	TRBJ1-1	CSARAPNTEAFF	TGCAGTGCTCGGGCCCCGAACACTGAAGCTTTCTTT
.	TRBV11-2	.	TRBJ1-3	CASSLVGVGNTIYF	TGTGCCAGCAGCTTAGTCGGGGTTGGAAACACCATATATTTT
TRBD1	TRBV7-7	once	TRBJ2-7	CASRRRDRGDYEQYF	TGTGCTAGCAGGCGCCGGGACAGGGGGGACTACGAGCAGTACTTC
TRBD2	TRBV2	.	TRBJ2-7	CASSQMAGGPYGQYF	TGTGCCAGCAGCCAAATGGCGGGAGGGCCCTACGGGCAGTACTTC
.	TRBV20-1	.	TRBJ1-1	CSAGDIRGDTEAFF	TGCAGTGCTGGTGATATCAGGGGAGACACTGAAGCTTTCTTT
TRBD1	TRBV9	few	TRBJ1-5	CASSQGVGVNQPQHF	TGTGCCAGCAGCCAGGGGGTAGGGGTTAATCAGCCCCAGCATTTT
.	TRBV24-1	.	TRBJ2-5	CATSDSGQTGDKETQYF	TGTGCCACCAGTGATTCGGGCCAGACCGGGGACAAAGAGACCCAGTACTTC
.	TRBV12-3/TRBV12-4	many	TRBJ1-6	CASSLQGGNSPLHF	TGTGCCAGCAGCCTACAGGGTGGGAATTCACCCCTCCACTTT
.	TRBV7-2	.	TRBJ1-6	CASSPPGVSNSPLHF	TGTGCCAGCAGTCCGCCAGGGGTATCTAATTCACCCCTCCACTTT
TRBD1	TRBV2	many	TRBJ1-5	CASSLSTGENQPQHF	TGTGCCAGCAGCCTCTCGACAGGGGAGAATCAGCCCCAGCATTTT
.	TRBV7-9	many	TRBJ1-1	CASSLGERTEAFF	TGTGCCAGCAGCTTAGGGGAGAGGACTGAAGCTTTCTTT
TRBD1	TRBV19	.	TRBJ1-2	CASSSLSVPGQGHYGYTF	TGTGCCAGCAGTTCGCTTTCTGTCCCGGGACAGGGGCACTATGGCTACACCTTC
.	TRBV7-9	.	TRBJ2-7	CASSLGRGVSSYGQYF	TGTGCCAGCAGCTTAGGGAGAGGGGTTTCCTCCTACGGGCAGTACTTC
.	TRBV9	.	TRBJ2-7	CASSVASGTDFEQYF	TGTGCCAGCAGCGTAGCATCAGGGACCGACTTCGAGCAGTACTTC
.	TRBV10-3	once	TRBJ2-5	CAISEPGLETQYF	TGTGCCATCAGTGAGCCGGGGCTGGAGACCCAGTACTTC
.	TRBV6-6	.	TRBJ1-6	CASSYLRENSPLHF	TGTGCCAGCAGTTACTTACGGGAGAATTCACCCCTCCACTTT